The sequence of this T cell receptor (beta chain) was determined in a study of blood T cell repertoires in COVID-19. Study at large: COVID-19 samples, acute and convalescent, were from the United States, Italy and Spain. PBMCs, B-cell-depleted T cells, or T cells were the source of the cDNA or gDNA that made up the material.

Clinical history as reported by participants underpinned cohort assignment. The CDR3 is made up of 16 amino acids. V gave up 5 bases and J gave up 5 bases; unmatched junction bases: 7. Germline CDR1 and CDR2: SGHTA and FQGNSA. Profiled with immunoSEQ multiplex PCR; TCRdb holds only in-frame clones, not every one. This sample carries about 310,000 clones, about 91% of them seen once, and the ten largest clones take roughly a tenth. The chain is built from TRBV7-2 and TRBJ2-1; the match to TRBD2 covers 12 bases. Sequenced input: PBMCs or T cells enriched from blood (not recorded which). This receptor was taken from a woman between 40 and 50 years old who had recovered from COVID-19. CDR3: CASSIILAGGDNEQFF. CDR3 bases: TGTGCCAGCAGCATTATACTAGCGGGAGGTGACAATGAGCAGTTCTTC.